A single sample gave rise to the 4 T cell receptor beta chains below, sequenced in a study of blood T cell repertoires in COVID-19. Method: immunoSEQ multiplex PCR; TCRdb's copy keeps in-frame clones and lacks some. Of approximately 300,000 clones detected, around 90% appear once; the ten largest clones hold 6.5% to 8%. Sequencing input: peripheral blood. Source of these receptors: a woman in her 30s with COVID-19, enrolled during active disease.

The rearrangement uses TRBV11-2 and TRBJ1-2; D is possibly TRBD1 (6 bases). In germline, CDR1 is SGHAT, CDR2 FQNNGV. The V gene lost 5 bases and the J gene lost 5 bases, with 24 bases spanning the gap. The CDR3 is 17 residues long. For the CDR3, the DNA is TGTGCCAGCAGCGCATTAACAGGGCGCGGTCGAATTTATGGCTACACCTTC. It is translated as CASSALTGRGRIYGYTF.

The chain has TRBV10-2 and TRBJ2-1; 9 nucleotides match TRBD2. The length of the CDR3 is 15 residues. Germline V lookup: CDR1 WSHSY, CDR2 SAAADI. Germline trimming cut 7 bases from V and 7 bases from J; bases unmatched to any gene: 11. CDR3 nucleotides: TGCGCCAGCACCCCGACTAGCGGAACAGGAAATGAGCAGTTCTTC. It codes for CASTPTSGTGNEQFF.

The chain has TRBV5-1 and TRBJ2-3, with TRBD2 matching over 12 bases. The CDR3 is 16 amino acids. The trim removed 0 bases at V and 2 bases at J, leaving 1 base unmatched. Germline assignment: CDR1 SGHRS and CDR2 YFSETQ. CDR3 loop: CASSLGLAGDTDTQYF. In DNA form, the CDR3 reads TGCGCCAGCAGCTTGGGACTAGCGGGAGACACAGATACGCAGTATTTT.

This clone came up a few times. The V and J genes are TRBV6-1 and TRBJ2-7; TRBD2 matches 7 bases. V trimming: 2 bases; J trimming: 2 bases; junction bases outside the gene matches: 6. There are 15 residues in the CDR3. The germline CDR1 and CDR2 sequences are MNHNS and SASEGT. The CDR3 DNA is TGTGCCAGCAGTGAAATAGCGGGCGCGACCTACGAGCAGTACTTC. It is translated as CASSEIAGATYEQYF.